This T cell receptor (beta chain) derives from a study of T cell clonotyping in hematopoietic cell transplantation. The CDR3 length is 12 residues. Germline V CDR1 and CDR2: MNHNS, SASEGT. Trimming removed 11 bases at V and 5 bases at J, with 15 bases between. Study-level findings and limits: Broader posttransplant TCR repertoire diversity was predicted by graft donor and pretransplant recipient Inverse Simpson Index values. After transplant, recipient diversity fell while pathologically expanded clonotypes grew through day 180.

Points on this clone: Antigen: not known.

The assay was immunoSEQ multiplex PCR, and TCRdb's table has in-frame clones only and misses some. Here the sample spans under 7,500 clones, more than 75% being singletons. V usage is TRBV6-1 and J usage is TRBJ1-2; D gene uncertain. This material consisted of peripheral blood mononuclear cells, taken 100 days after allogeneic stem cell transplant. This receptor was obtained from a female patient between 50 and 60 years old who had an allogeneic stem cell transplant from a related donor, so the T cells may come from the graft donor. Some clones in this sample may be carry-over from other donors' samples. Here the CDR3 DNA reads TGTGCCGGGTCCCAACGGACGTATGGCTACACCTTC. Translated: CAGSQRTYGYTF.